Below, 14 T cell receptor beta chains from the same sample are listed, as sequenced in a study of T cell responses to AZD1222 COVID-19 vaccine. TCRdb keeps only in-frame clones here, not all; method: immunoSEQ multiplex PCR. The table lists about 130,000 clones, over 65% of them singletons. The sample here was peripheral blood, taken on day 0 of AZD1222 vaccination. Receptors were obtained from an adult in good health.

In its sample, this clone was seen once. V usage is TRBV5-8 and J usage is TRBJ1-2; TRBD1 matches at 7 bases. The J segment lost 4 bases and the V segment lost 4 bases, leaving 4 bases of the junction unmatched. There are 13 residues in the CDR3. The V gene's germline CDR1 is SGHTS and CDR2 YDEGEE. The CDR3 loop reads CASSPGTVYGYTF. CDR3 nucleotides: TGTGCCAGCAGCCCCGGGACAGTCTATGGCTACACCTTC. Drawing the rest from reference TRBV5-8 and TRBJ1-2, the complete variable domain is EAGVTQSPTHLIKTRGQQATLRCSPISGHTSVYWYQQALGLGLQFLLWYDEGEERNRGNFPPRFSGRQFPNYSSELNVNALELEDSALYLCASSPGTVYGYTFGSGTRLTVV.

V gene TRBV7-9 combines with J gene TRBJ2-3; D tentatively fits TRBD1 or TRBD2 (5 bases each). With 4 bases removed from V and 3 bases from J, the gap between germline ends came to 11 bases. The CDR3 has 14 amino acids. Germline V gene sequence: CDR1 SEHNR, CDR2 FQNEAQ (reference sequence). In DNA form, the CDR3 reads TGTGCCAGCAGCTCGCTTGGGACGACAGATACGCAGTATTTT. As protein: CASSSLGTTDTQYF. Full variable domain (rest looked up from reference TRBV7-9 and TRBJ2-3): DTGVSQNPRHKITKRGQNVTFRCDPISEHNRLYWYRQTLGQGPEFLTYFQNEAQLEKSRLLSDRFSAERPKGSFSTLEIQRTEQGDSAMYLCASSSLGTTDTQYFGPGTRLTVL.

This clone was detected only a few times. This sequence joins TRBV18 and TRBJ1-1; D is ambiguous. This CDR3 comprises 13 residues. The germline gives CDR1 KGHSH, CDR2 LQKENI. V dropped 3 bases and J dropped 0 bases, with 5 bases sitting between them. CDR3 nucleotide sequence: TGTGCCAGCTCACCTCCGTTGAACACTGAAGCTTTCTTT. Translated, it gives CASSPPLNTEAFF. The variable domain in full, with the rest retrieved from reference TRBV18 and TRBJ1-1, is NAGVMQNPRHLVRRRGQEARLRCSPMKGHSHVYWYRQLPEEGLKFMVYLQKENIIDESGMPKERFSAEFPKEGPSILRIQQVVRGDSAAYFCASSPPLNTEAFFGQGTRLTVV.

The CDR3 sequence is CAWTAGANTEAFF. The CDR3 DNA reads as TGTGCCTGGACAGCGGGCGCGAACACTGAAGCTTTCTTT. The genes are TRBV30 and TRBJ1-1; D remains ambiguous. Germline V gene sequence: CDR1 GTSNPN, CDR2 SVGIG (reference sequence). V lost 4 bases and J 1 base, leaving 10 bases between the germline ends. CDR3 size: 13 residues.

This clone was seen once. V is TRBV6-4 and J is TRBJ1-1; no reliable D call. Per the germline V gene, CDR1 is MRHNA and CDR2 is SNTAGT. Trimming took off 4 bases at V and 3 bases at J, with 9 bases between the two ends. This CDR3 is 13 amino acids long. The CDR3 is CASSAGLDTEAFF. CDR3 in DNA: TGTGCCAGCAGTGCCGGGTTGGACACTGAAGCTTTCTTT.

This sequence joins TRBV20-1 and TRBJ2-1; possibly TRBD2 for D (5 bases). Germline CDR1 DFQATT, CDR2 SNEGSKA (reference sequence). The ends were cut back, 7 bases at V and 9 bases at J, with 13 bases in the middle. This CDR3 is 11 amino acids long. The CDR3 DNA reads as TGCAGTGGCCGACTCACTAGTGAGCAGTTCTTC. Translated: CSGRLTSEQFF.

This sequence joins TRBV12-3 or TRBV12-4 and TRBJ1-2; no clear D. Trimming stripped 3 bases from V and 3 bases from J, with 8 bases between. The CDR3 has 13 amino acids. CDR3 bases: TGTGCCAGCAGTTTTAGCAGCCACTATGGCTACACCTTC. Amino acid sequence: CASSFSSHYGYTF.

The chain employs TRBV27 and TRBJ1-6, with D possibly matching TRBD1 (6 bases). The CDR3 covers 13 residues. Trimming left V 2 bases short and J 9 bases short, with 8 bases between. Germline lookup yields CDR1 MNHEY and CDR2 SMNVEV (reference sequence). The CDR3 region is CASSLKDSSPLHF. CDR3 bases: TGTGCCAGCAGTTTAAAGGACAGTTCACCCCTCCACTTT.

The CDR3 DNA is TGTGCCAGCAGCTTAAACCTGGGGGGAAAGCTTGTTCGCTCTGGAAACACCATATATTTT. Its translation is CASSLNLGGKLVRSGNTIYF. The gene calls are TRBV7-6 and TRBJ1-3; TRBD1 is a possible D gene (5 bases). The germline V gene encodes CDR1 SGHVS and CDR2 FNYEAQ. The CDR3 covers 20 residues. The germline V and J ends were trimmed by 2 bases and 0 bases, with 23 bases remaining between them.

The chain uses TRBV19 and TRBJ1-1, with D perhaps matching TRBD1 (5 bases). This CDR3 is built from 14 residues. The V gene's germline CDR1 is LNHDA and CDR2 SQIVND (reference sequence). V was shortened by 5 bases and J by 0 bases, with 10 bases between the two germline ends. In DNA form, the CDR3 reads TGTGCCAGTAGTGCGGGACGGTTGAACACTGAAGCTTTCTTT. As protein: CASSAGRLNTEAFF. The variable domain in full, completed from reference TRBV19 and TRBJ1-1, reads DGGITQSPKYLFRKEGQNVTLSCEQNLNHDAMYWYRQDPGQGLRLIYYSQIVNDFQKGDIAEGYSVSREKKESFPLTVTSAQKNPTAFYLCASSAGRLNTEAFFGQGTRLTVV.

The gene calls are TRBV7-3 and TRBJ1-2; the D is unclear. The CDR3 is 15 amino acids. The germline V and J ends were trimmed by 1 base and 3 bases, with 12 bases remaining between them. Germline V lookup: CDR1 SGHTA, CDR2 FQGTGA. As DNA, the CDR3 is TGTGCCAGCAGCTTAAAACCTGGTACGGACTATGGCTACACCTTC. Protein product: CASSLKPGTDYGYTF.

The chain carries TRBV9 and TRBJ1-1, with 10 nucleotides matching TRBD1. Losses at the gene ends were 4 bases for V and 0 bases for J; bases not matched to a gene: 9. The V gene's germline CDR1 is SGDLS and CDR2 YYNGEE. CDR3 size: 17 residues. CDR3 sequence: CASSHRDRGYMNTEAFF. CDR3 DNA: TGTGCCAGCAGCCACCGGGACAGGGGCTATATGAACACTGAAGCTTTCTTT. Combining the CDR3 with reference TRBV9 and TRBJ1-1 gives the whole variable domain DSGVTQTPKHLITATGQRVTLRCSPRSGDLSVYWYQQSLDQGLQFLIQYYNGEERAKGNILERFSAQQFPDLHSELNLSSLELGDSALYFCASSHRDRGYMNTEAFFGQGTRLTVV.

The chain is built from TRBV7-2 and TRBJ1-1; a possible D gene is TRBD1 (6 bases). Between the trimmed V and J ends, which lost 1 base and 4 bases, there was a span of 10 bases. The CDR3 spans 14 residues. Germline lookup yields CDR1 SGHTA and CDR2 FQGNSA. The CDR3 DNA reads TGTGCCAGCAGCTTAGGGGGGGCTGGCACTGAAGCTTTCTTT. Translated: CASSLGGAGTEAFF.

The rearrangement uses TRBV29-1 and TRBJ2-5, with 9 bases that match TRBD2. V shed 3 bases and J 4 bases; nucleotides not matched to a gene: 6. Per germline, CDR1 SQVTM and CDR2 ANQGSEA. This CDR3 has 14 residues. The DNA for the CDR3 is TGCAGCGTTGAGCGGCGGGGGGGAGGAGAGACCCAGTACTTC. Amino acids: CSVERRGGGETQYF.